Below, 2 T cell receptor beta chains from the same sample are listed, as sequenced in a study of blood T cell repertoires in COVID-19. TCRdb keeps only in-frame clones here, not all; method: immunoSEQ multiplex PCR. Altogether over 350,000 clones are present, roughly 91% being singletons, with the ten largest covering 4% to 4.5%. The sample taken for sequencing was peripheral blood. These receptors were taken from a woman aged 25 to 39 with acute or convalescent COVID-19.

The V and J genes are TRBV11-1 and TRBJ2-7; TRBD2 aligns across 8 bases. CDR3 length: 16 amino acids. The V segment lost 1 base and the J segment 3 bases; nucleotides outside the gene matches: 8. Germline CDR1 and CDR2: SGHAT and FQDESV (reference sequence). The chain's CDR3 is CASSLGKAGVHYEQYF. The DNA of the CDR3 is TGTGCCAGCAGCTTAGGAAAAGCGGGGGTACACTACGAGCAGTACTTC.

The chain is built from TRBV5-8 and TRBJ1-1; perhaps TRBD1 as D (5 bases). Looked up from germline, CDR1 is SGHTS and CDR2 is YDEGEE. The CDR3 runs 15 residues. V dropped 7 bases and J dropped 3 bases, with 19 bases sitting between them. CDR3 protein: CASVRGGSAYTEAFF. The CDR3 bases are TGTGCCAGCGTCCGGGGGGGATCGGCGTACACTGAAGCTTTCTTT.